Below, 10 T cell receptor beta chains from the same sample are listed, as sequenced in a study of blood T cell repertoires in COVID-19. Libraries were prepared by immunoSEQ multiplex PCR; TCRdb keeps only in-frame clonotypes and omits some of them. The data contain around 85,000 clones, more than 85% of them singletons. The sample consisted of PBMCs or T cells enriched from blood (not recorded which). The receptors shown here come from a woman aged 50 to 65 with acute COVID-19.

The chain has TRBV11-3 and TRBJ2-2; no definite D call. Germline assignment: CDR1 SGHNT and CDR2 YENEEA. This CDR3 region has 14 residues. Trimming pared 3 bases from V and 6 bases from J, leaving 11 bases between. CDR3 protein: CASSFRTPPGELFF. DNA for the CDR3: TGTGCCAGCAGCTTTCGCACTCCCCCCGGGGAGCTGTTTTTT. The full variable domain, completed using reference TRBV11-3 and TRBJ2-2, is EAGVVQSPRYKIIEKKQPVAFWCNPISGHNTLYWYLQNLGQGPELLIRYENEEAVDDSQLPKDRFSAERLKGVDSTLKIQPAELGDSAVYLCASSFRTPPGELFFGEGSRLTVL.

This clone was seen just once. The V call is TRBV29-1, the J call TRBJ1-2; possibly TRBD1 for D (5 bases). The CDR3 covers 12 residues. The V gene's germline CDR1 is SQVTM and CDR2 ANQGSEA. The ends were cut back, 2 bases at V and 5 bases at J, with 9 bases in the middle. The CDR3 protein is CSVEQGRYGYTF. Here the CDR3 DNA reads TGCAGCGTTGAACAGGGTCGGTATGGCTACACCTTC.

This sequence joins TRBV29-1 and TRBJ2-7; 8 bases agree with TRBD2. After removal of 4 bases from V and 3 bases from J, the junction contained 8 bases not matched to a gene. The CDR3 sequence is 14 residues long. Germline CDR1 SQVTM, CDR2 ANQGSEA. The CDR3 loop is CSVAGSGDIYEQYF. The CDR3 region has the DNA TGCAGCGTTGCGGGTAGCGGGGATATCTACGAGCAGTACTTC.

V gene TRBV5-1 combines with J gene TRBJ1-1; D remains unclear. The CDR3 runs 14 residues. Germline V gene lookup returns CDR1 SGHRS and CDR2 YFSETQ. Between the trimmed V and J ends, which lost 2 bases and 4 bases, there was a span of 12 bases. CDR3 in amino acids: CASSFAEGGTEAFF. The CDR3 DNA sequence: TGCGCCAGCAGCTTTGCAGAGGGTGGCACTGAAGCTTTCTTT.

The chain couples TRBV5-6 to TRBJ2-7, with 13 bases that match TRBD2. V trimming: 1 base; J trimming: 6 bases; junction bases outside the gene matches: 13. The CDR3 has 18 amino acids. Germline values: CDR1 SGHDT, CDR2 YYEEEE. CDR3 bases: TGTGCCAGCAGCTTGTTTACAGGAAGACTAGCGGGAGGCGGCGAGCAGTACTTC. Its protein is CASSLFTGRLAGGGEQYF.

This clone came up a few times. The chain has TRBV5-4 and TRBJ2-1; TRBD2 matches at 10 bases. Unmatched junction bases numbered 0, after V lost 3 bases and J lost 3 bases. The CDR3 runs 14 residues. Germline V CDR1 and CDR2: SGHNT, YYREEE (reference sequence). CDR3 region: CASSWTSGYNEQFF. The CDR3 DNA sequence: TGTGCCAGCAGCTGGACTAGCGGCTACAATGAGCAGTTCTTC. Together with reference TRBV5-4 and TRBJ2-1, the CDR3 gives the full variable domain: ETGVTQSPTHLIKTRGQQVTLRCSSQSGHNTVSWYQQALGQGPQFIFQYYREEENGRGNFPPRFSGLQFPNYSSELNVNALELDDSALYLCASSWTSGYNEQFFGPGTRLTVL.

This chain joins TRBV6-2 or TRBV6-3 and TRBJ2-7; D is ambiguous. Germline loops: CDR1 MNHEY, CDR2 SVGEGT. This CDR3 region has 15 residues. Trimming took off 0 bases at V and 3 bases at J, with 12 bases between the two ends. This CDR3 reads CASSYSVLSVYEQYF. CDR3 DNA: TGTGCCAGCAGTTACTCGGTACTCAGCGTCTACGAGCAGTACTTC.

The V gene is TRBV5-4, the J gene TRBJ2-3, with D unclear. Germline loops: CDR1 SGHNT, CDR2 YYREEE (reference sequence). Trimming stripped 0 bases from V and 0 bases from J, with 11 bases between. The CDR3 extends over 16 amino acids. The CDR3 spells CASSLGTTPSTDTQYF. In DNA, the CDR3 is TGTGCCAGCAGCTTGGGAACTACACCTAGCACAGATACGCAGTATTTT.

This chain joins TRBV4-1 and TRBJ1-1; 7 positions agree with TRBD1. The V gene end was trimmed by 4 bases and the J gene end by 5 bases; junction bases not matched to a gene: 7. The germline V gene has CDR1 MGHRA and CDR2 YSYEKL. This CDR3 has 14 amino acids. DNA for the CDR3: TGCGCCAGCAGCCCTGACAGGGTAGTAACTGAAGCTTTCTTT. Translation: CASSPDRVVTEAFF.

CDR3 nucleotides: TGCAGTGCTAGTTGGGGGGGGACTGTCTCTGAAGCTTTCTTT. Residues: CSASWGGTVSEAFF. This chain links TRBV20-1 with TRBJ1-1, with D perhaps TRBD1 (5 bases). The CDR3 sequence is 14 residues long. Trimming took 3 bases from V and 6 from J, leaving 17 bases between them. Germline V lookup: CDR1 DFQATT, CDR2 SNEGSKA (reference sequence).